These 3 T cell receptor beta chains were all obtained from the same sample, sequenced in a study of blood T cell repertoires in COVID-19. The assay was immunoSEQ multiplex PCR, and TCRdb's table has in-frame clones only and misses some. The sample consists of roughly 100,000 clones, roughly 84% of them appearing once. The specimen was peripheral blood. These TCRs come from a human donor in a cohort sampled during active COVID-19.

The J gene is TRBJ1-2, the V gene TRBV7-2; weak D call: TRBD1 (5 bases). V shed 5 bases and J shed 5 bases, with 12 bases lying between them. The length of the CDR3 is 13 residues. Looked up from germline, CDR1 is SGHTA and CDR2 is FQGNSA. CDR3 sequence (DNA): TGTGCCAGCAGCCCAATGGACATGTATGGCTACACCTTC. It encodes CASSPMDMYGYTF.

This clone appeared a single time. The CDR3 DNA reads as TGTGCCAGCAGGCCACCGGGACAGGCGCTCTCTGGGGCCAACGTCCTGACTTTC. It codes for CASRPPGQALSGANVLTF. The J gene is TRBJ2-6, the V gene TRBV7-9; 8 nucleotides match TRBD1. V lost 6 bases to trimming and J lost 0 bases; unmatched junction nucleotides: 10. CDR3 length equals 18 residues. Germline V gene data show CDR1 as SEHNR and CDR2 as FQNEAQ (reference sequence).

V and J are TRBV19 and TRBJ1-6, with D possibly matching TRBD1 (6 bases). Per the germline V gene, CDR1 is LNHDA and CDR2 is SQIVND (reference sequence). The germline V and J ends were trimmed by 3 bases and 10 bases, with 13 bases remaining between them. The CDR3 is 14 residues long. DNA for the CDR3: TGTGCCAGTAGTATCGGACAGACCCCATCACCCCTCCACTTT. Translation: CASSIGQTPSPLHF.